One sample yielded the 12 T cell receptor beta chains listed below, sequenced in a study of OX40 agonist ivuxolimab in advanced cancers. The protocol was immunoSEQ multiplex PCR, while the TCRdb copy is restricted to in-frame clones and leaves out a portion. The sample holds under 90,000 clones, roughly 90% seen once. This specimen consisted of CD4+ or CD8+ T cells sorted from blood, obtained in a trial of the OX40 agonist ivuxolimab. The receptor set was obtained from an adult with an advanced solid tumor such as melanoma, head and neck, liver or kidney cancer.

This clone was seen a single time. CDR3 sequence: CASSQDSAGREAFF. In DNA, the CDR3 is TGCGCCAGCAGCCAAGATTCGGCGGGCAGAGAAGCTTTCTTT. J is TRBJ1-1 and V is TRBV4-1; D unclear. The V end was cut by 0 bases, the J end by 8 bases, with 13 bases between. The germline gives CDR1 MGHRA, CDR2 YSYEKL. The CDR3 extends over 14 amino acids.

This sequence joins TRBV5-1 and TRBJ1-3; D is unresolved. The V gene's germline CDR1 is SGHRS and CDR2 YFSETQ. CDR3 length: 14 residues. The ends were cut back, 0 bases at V and 4 bases at J, with 8 bases in the middle. The CDR3 region is CASSLAGGGNTIYF. The CDR3 DNA reads TGCGCCAGCAGCTTGGCTGGCGGGGGAAACACCATATATTTT.

The V gene is TRBV18, the J gene TRBJ1-1; possible D gene TRBD1, 6 bases. The CDR3 consists of 13 residues. V was cut by 6 bases and J by 4 bases, with 12 bases left in between. Germline CDR1 and CDR2: KGHSH and LQKENI. The CDR3 coding sequence is TGTGCCAGCTCTCCGGACAGTCGCACTGAAGCTTTCTTT. It specifies CASSPDSRTEAFF.

Only one count was recorded for this clone. The rearrangement joins TRBV6-1 to TRBJ2-7, with D perhaps TRBD1 (6 bases). This CDR3 has 13 residues. Germline CDR1 MNHNS, CDR2 SASEGT. Trimming cost V 6 bases and J 1 base, with 10 bases left between them. CDR3 amino acids: CASRYTGSYEQYF. In DNA, the CDR3 is TGTGCCAGCAGGTATACAGGGTCCTACGAGCAGTACTTC.

The chain employs TRBV27 and TRBJ1-1; perhaps TRBD1 as D (6 bases). V gave up 3 bases and J gave up 1 base, with 18 bases separating them. The CDR3 length is 17 residues. Germline CDR1 is MNHEY and CDR2 is SMNVEV (reference sequence). DNA for the CDR3: TGTGCCAGCAGTTTCCTTTCCCACGACAGGAGGAACACTGAAGCTTTCTTT. This gives the protein CASSFLSHDRRNTEAFF.

Comment on this clone: This sample includes further DNA sequences coding for the same CDR3. The V and J genes are TRBV9 and TRBJ2-3, with a possible D match to TRBD1 (5 bases). CDR3 length equals 14 residues. From germline, CDR1 is SGDLS and CDR2 YYNGEE. The V and J ends lost 0 bases and 2 bases respectively, with 7 bases between them. The DNA of the CDR3 is TGTGCCAGCAGCGTAGTAGGGGACACAGATACGCAGTATTTT. It translates to CASSVVGDTDTQYF.

The CDR3 reads CASSKWGTQETQYF. The CDR3 DNA reads as TGTGCCAGCAGTAAATGGGGTACCCAAGAGACCCAGTACTTC. The gene calls are TRBV25-1 and TRBJ2-5; D gene uncertain. The CDR3 is 14 residues long. CDR1 is MGHDK, CDR2 SYGVNS, per germline. V lost 5 bases to trimming and J lost 1 base, with 11 bases between them.

This chain uses TRBV5-1 with TRBJ2-3; unclear D gene. CDR1 and CDR2 from the germline V gene are SGHRS and YFSETQ. The V end lost 1 base, the J end lost 2 bases, and 8 bases lay between the germline ends. This CDR3 spans 14 amino acids. The CDR3 loop reads CASSLSVPTDTQYF. The CDR3 nucleotides read TGCGCCAGCAGCTTGTCGGTCCCCACAGATACGCAGTATTTT.

The rearrangement links TRBV30 to TRBJ1-4, with D maybe TRBD1 (5 bases). V was pared by 0 bases and J by 5 bases, with 10 bases between. CDR1 is GTSNPN, CDR2 SVGIG, per germline (reference sequence). The CDR3 contains 14 residues. CDR3 coding DNA: TGTGCCTGGAGTGTAGAAAGGGGCAATGAAAAACTGTTTTTT. It yields the protein CAWSVERGNEKLFF.

Only one count was recorded for this clone. V is TRBV30 and J is TRBJ2-1; D unresolved. The V gene lost 4 bases and the J gene lost 9 bases, with 16 bases spanning the gap. Germline CDR1 and CDR2: GTSNPN and SVGIG (reference sequence). The CDR3 spans 13 residues. The CDR3 region is CAWTSTTPGEQFF. The CDR3 nucleotides are TGTGCCTGGACCTCTACAACCCCGGGTGAGCAGTTCTTC.

The rearrangement uses TRBV7-8 and TRBJ2-7; D is possibly TRBD1 (5 bases). Trimming cost V 4 bases and J 6 bases, with 22 bases left between them. This CDR3 is built from 16 residues. The germline CDR1 and CDR2 sequences are SGHVS and FQNEAQ. CDR3 sequence (DNA): TGTGCCAGCAGCTCCTCCCCGACAGTGGCTCAGGGCGAGCAGTACTTC. The encoded protein is CASSSSPTVAQGEQYF.

The V call is TRBV28, the J call TRBJ2-5; D is uncertain. CDR1 and CDR2 from the germline V gene are MDHEN and SYDVKM. This CDR3 spans 17 amino acids. Trimming took off 1 base at V and 5 bases at J, with 20 bases between the two ends. The CDR3 nucleotides read TGTGCCAGCAGTTTATTTAGTCCAGTCCTGAAAAAGGAGACCCAGTACTTC. Translation gives CASSLFSPVLKKETQYF.